This T cell receptor (beta chain) came from a study of blood T cell repertoires in COVID-19. Study in general: The United States, Italy and Spain provided the acute and convalescent COVID-19 samples.

Trimming pared 7 bases from V and 9 bases from J, leaving 19 bases between. CDR3 length equals 14 residues. In germline, CDR1 is MDHEN, CDR2 SYDVKM. The data were produced by immunoSEQ multiplex PCR, yet TCRdb's version contains in-frame clones alone and is incomplete. The sample includes over 130,000 clones, 80% to 85% of them seen just once. The specimen was peripheral blood. The V and J genes are TRBV28 and TRBJ2-1, with a possible D match to TRBD1 (7 bases). The receptor was derived from a human donor in a cohort sampled during active COVID-19. CDR3 nucleotide sequence: TGTGCCAGCAACTCAGGGGGGCCCTACGGTGAGCAGTTCTTC. Its translation is CASNSGGPYGEQFF.